The entry below describes one T cell receptor beta chain. The V end lost 5 bases, the J end lost 7 bases, and 17 bases lay between the germline ends. The CDR3 sequence is 14 residues long. Looked up from germline, CDR1 is SGHTA and CDR2 is FQGNSA. This sample is part of a study of T cells in localized non-small cell lung cancer. Only in-frame clones appear in the TCRdb table, and some are missing; sequencing was by immunoSEQ multiplex PCR. The sample lists fewer than 40,000 clones; around 87% were seen once. The source of this sequence is a man aged 40 to 75 with stage III lung adenocarcinoma. The chain recombines TRBV7-2 with TRBJ2-5; TRBD2 is a possible D gene (7 bases). The specimen was peripheral blood mononuclear cells, collected before any cancer treatment. The CDR3 reads CASSLRGGAGTQYF. DNA for the CDR3: TGTGCCAGCAGCCTTAGAGGGGGGGCAGGGACCCAGTACTTC.